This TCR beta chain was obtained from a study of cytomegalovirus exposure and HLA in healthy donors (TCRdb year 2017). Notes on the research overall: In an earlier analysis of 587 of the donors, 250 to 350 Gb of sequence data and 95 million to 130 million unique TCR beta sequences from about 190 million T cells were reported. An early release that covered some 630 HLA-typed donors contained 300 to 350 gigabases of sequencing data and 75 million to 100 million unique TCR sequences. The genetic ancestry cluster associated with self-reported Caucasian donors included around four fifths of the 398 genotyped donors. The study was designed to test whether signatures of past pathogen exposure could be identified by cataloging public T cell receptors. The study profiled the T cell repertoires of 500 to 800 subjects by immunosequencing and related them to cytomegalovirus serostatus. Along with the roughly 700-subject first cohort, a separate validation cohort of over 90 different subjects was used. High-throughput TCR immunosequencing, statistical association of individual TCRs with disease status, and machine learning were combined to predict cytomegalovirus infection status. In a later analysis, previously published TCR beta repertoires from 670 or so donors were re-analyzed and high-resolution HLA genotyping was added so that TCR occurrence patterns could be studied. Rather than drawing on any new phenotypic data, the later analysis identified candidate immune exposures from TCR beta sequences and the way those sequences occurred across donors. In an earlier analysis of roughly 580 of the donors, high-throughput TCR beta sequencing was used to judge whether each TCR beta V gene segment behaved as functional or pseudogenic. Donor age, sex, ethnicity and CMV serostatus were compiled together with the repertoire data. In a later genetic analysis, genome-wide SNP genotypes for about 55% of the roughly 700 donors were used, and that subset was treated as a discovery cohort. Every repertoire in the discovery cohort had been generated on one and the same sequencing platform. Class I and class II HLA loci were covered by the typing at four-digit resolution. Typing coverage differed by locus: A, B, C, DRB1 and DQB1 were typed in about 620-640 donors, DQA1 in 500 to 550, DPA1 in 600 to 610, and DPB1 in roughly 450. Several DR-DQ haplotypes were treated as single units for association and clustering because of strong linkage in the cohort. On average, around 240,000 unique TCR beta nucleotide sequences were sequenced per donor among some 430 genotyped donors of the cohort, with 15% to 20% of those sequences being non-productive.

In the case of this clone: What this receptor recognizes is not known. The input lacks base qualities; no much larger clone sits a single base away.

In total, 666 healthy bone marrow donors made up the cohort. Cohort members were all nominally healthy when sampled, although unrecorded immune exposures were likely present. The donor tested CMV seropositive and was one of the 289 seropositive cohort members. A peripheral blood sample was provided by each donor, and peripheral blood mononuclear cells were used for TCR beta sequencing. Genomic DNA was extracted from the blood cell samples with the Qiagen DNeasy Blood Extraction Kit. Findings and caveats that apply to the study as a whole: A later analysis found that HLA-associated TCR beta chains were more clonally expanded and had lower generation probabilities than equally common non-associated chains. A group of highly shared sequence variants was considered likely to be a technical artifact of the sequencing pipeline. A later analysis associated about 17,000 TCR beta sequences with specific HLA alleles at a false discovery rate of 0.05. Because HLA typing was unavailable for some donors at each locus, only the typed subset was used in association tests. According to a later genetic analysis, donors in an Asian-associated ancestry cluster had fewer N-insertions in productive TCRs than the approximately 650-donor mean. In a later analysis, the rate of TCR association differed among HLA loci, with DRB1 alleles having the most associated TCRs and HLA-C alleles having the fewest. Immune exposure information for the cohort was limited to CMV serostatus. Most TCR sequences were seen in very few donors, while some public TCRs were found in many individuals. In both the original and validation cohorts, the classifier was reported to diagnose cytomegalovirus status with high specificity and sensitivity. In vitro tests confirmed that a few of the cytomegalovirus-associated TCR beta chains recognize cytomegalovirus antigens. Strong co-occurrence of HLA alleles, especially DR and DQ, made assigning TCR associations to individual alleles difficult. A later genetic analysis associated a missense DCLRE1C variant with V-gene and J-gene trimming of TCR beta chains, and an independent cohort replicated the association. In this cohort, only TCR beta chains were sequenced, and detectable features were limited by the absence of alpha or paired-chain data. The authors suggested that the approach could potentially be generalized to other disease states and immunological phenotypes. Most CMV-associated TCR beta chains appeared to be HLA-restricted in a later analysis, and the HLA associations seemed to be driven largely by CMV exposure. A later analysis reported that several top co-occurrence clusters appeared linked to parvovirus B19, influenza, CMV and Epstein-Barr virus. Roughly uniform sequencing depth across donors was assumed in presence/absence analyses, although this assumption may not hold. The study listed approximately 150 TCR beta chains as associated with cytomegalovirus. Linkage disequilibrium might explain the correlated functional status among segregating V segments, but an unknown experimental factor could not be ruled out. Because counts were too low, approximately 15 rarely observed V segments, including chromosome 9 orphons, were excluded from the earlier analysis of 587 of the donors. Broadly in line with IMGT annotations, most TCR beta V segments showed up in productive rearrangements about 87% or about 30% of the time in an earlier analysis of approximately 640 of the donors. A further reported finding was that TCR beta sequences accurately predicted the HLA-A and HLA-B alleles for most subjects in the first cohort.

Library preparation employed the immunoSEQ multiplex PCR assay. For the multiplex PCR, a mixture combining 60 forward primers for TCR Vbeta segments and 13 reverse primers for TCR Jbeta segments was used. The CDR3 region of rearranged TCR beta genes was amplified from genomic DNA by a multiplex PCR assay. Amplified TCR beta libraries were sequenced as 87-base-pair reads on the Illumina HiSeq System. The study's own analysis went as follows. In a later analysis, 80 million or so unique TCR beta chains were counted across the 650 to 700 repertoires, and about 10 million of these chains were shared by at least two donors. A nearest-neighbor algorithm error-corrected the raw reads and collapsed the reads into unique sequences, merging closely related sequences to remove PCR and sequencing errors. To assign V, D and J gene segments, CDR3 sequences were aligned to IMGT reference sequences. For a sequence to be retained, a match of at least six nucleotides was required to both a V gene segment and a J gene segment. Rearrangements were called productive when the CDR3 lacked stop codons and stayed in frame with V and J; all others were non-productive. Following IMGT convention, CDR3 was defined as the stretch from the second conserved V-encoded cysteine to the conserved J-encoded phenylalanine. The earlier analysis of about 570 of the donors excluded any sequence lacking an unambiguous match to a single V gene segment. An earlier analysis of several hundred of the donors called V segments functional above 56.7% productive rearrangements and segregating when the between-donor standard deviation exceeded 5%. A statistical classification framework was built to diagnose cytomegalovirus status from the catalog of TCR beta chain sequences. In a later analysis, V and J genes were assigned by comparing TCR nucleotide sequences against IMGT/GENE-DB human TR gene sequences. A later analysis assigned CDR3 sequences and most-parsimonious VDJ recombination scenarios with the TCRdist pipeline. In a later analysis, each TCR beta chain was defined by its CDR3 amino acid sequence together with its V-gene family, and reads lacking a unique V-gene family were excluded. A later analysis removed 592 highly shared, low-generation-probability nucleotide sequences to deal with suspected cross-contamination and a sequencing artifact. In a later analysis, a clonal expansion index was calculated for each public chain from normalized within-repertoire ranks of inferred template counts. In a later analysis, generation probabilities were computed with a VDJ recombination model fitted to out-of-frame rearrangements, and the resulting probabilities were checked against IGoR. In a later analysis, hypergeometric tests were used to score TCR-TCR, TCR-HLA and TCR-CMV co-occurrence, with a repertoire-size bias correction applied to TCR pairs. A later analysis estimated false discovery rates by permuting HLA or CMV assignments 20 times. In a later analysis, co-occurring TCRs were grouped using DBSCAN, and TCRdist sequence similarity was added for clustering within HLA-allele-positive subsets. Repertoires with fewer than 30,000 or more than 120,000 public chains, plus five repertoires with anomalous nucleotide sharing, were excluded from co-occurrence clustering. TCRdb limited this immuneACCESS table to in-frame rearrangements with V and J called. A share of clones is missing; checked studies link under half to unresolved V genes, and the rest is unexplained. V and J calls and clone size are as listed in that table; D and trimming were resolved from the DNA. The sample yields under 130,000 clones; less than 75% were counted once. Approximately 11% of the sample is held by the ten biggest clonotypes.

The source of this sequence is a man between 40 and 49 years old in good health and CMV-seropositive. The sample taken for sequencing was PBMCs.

The sequenced DNA: TGTGCCAGCAGCGTAGAGCTAGGGGGGGCGGATAACTACAATGAGCAGTTCTTC. This yields the protein CASSVELGGADNYNEQFF. The chain is encoded by TRBV9 joined to TRBJ2-1; D gene: possibly TRBD2, on 7 matching bases. The CDR3 holds 18 amino acids from the cysteine to the phenylalanine. Only the CDR3 DNA is retained, 54 bases long and in frame from the first base. V was cut back by 0 bases and J by 3 bases, leaving a gap of 19 bases between them. CDR1 and CDR2 are read off the germline V gene as SGDLS and YYNGEE. The full variable domain, with segments outside the CDR3 supplied by the reference TRBV9 and TRBJ2-1 proteins, appears as DSGVTQTPKHLITATGQRVTLRCSPRSGDLSVYWYQQSLDQGLQFLIQYYNGEERAKGNILERFSAQQFPDLHSELNLSSLELGDSALYFCASSVELGGADNYNEQFFGPGTRLTVL.